This T cell receptor beta chain was profiled in a study of T cells in Graves' hyperthyroidism and ophthalmopathy. Amplified TCR beta CDR3 regions derived from RNA transcripts. The primer set for the first-round RT-PCR of the TCR CDR3 was HTBI. MiXCR was run by TCRdb on the multiplex PCR reads, yielding one entry per CDR3 protein. The sample shows around 340,000 distinct CDR3 sequences, roughly 17% of them seen only once. This clonotype was counted ten times or more. The specimen was blood. This clonotype was sampled from a woman in her twenties or thirties with Graves' hyperthyroidism that later progressed to Graves' ophthalmopathy.

Written as DNA, the CDR3 is TGTGCCAGCAGTACGCGACAGGGCCTCCACTCCTATAATTCACCCCTCCACTTT. Translated, it gives CASSTRQGLHSYNSPLHF. This chain uses TRBV12-3 or TRBV12-4 with TRBJ1-6; TRBD1 agrees at 7 bases. The CDR3 runs to 18 residues. V dropped 5 bases and J dropped 0; count of bases not matched to a gene: 10.